The 27 T cell receptor beta chains below come from one sample, sequenced in a study of cytomegalovirus exposure and HLA in healthy donors. 13 Jbeta primers and 60 Vbeta primers were used for the PCR. Clones were read by immunoSEQ multiplex PCR, and TCRdb kept only the in-frame ones, dropping some. The sample holds approximately 160,000 clones, roughly 80% seen once. The sample comprised PBMCs. The receptors come from a man aged 50-60 years in good health and CMV-seropositive.

V gene TRBV27 combines with J gene TRBJ1-2; TRBD1 agrees at 7 bases. In germline, CDR1 is MNHEY, CDR2 SMNVEV (reference sequence). This CDR3 contains 15 residues. Trimming removed 6 bases from V and 2 bases from J; junction bases left unmatched: 9. The CDR3 nucleotides are TGTGCCAGCAGGGAGACAGGGTCGAGGAACTATGGCTACACCTTC. Its translation is CASRETGSRNYGYTF.

V and J are TRBV6-5 and TRBJ2-3, with 7 bases fitting TRBD2. The CDR3 loop spans 14 amino acids. Germline assignment: CDR1 MNHEY and CDR2 SVGAGI. J was trimmed by 6 bases and V by 2 bases; bases with no gene match: 5. The CDR3 here is CASSYLWGGDTQYF. CDR3 sequence (DNA): TGTGCCAGCAGTTACCTATGGGGGGGGGATACGCAGTATTTT.

This clone was observed a few times. The chain carries TRBV2 and TRBJ2-3; D is possibly TRBD2 (5 bases). The CDR3 extends over 15 amino acids. The germline V gene has CDR1 SNHLY and CDR2 FYNNEI. The ends were cut back, 5 bases at V and 4 bases at J, with 16 bases in the middle. The CDR3 nucleotides read TGTGCCAGCAGTACACGACTAAATGCCCCAGATACGCAGTATTTT. This codes for CASSTRLNAPDTQYF.

This chain uses TRBV18 with TRBJ2-3; TRBD2 matches 9 bases. The CDR3 spans 16 residues. Germline CDR1 is KGHSH and CDR2 is LQKENI. V lost 2 bases, J lost 2 bases, and 5 bases stayed unmatched. Here the CDR3 reads CASSPWLAGNTDTQYF. CDR3 in DNA: TGTGCCAGCTCACCATGGCTAGCGGGGAACACAGATACGCAGTATTTT.

The V and J genes are TRBV18 and TRBJ1-4; D remains ambiguous. Trimming took 6 bases from V and 6 from J, leaving 11 bases between them. The CDR3 spans 13 residues. Germline values: CDR1 KGHSH, CDR2 LQKENI. For the CDR3, the DNA is TGTGCCAGCTCTGGGCAGAGGGATGAAAAACTGTTTTTT. It translates to CASSGQRDEKLFF.

Only one count was recorded for this clone. DNA for the CDR3: TGCGCCAGCAGCCAAGTCTTGACTTGGGACAACACCATTTACGAGCAGTACTTC. Protein product: CASSQVLTWDNTIYEQYF. The rearrangement uses TRBV4-1 and TRBJ2-7; a weak D match, TRBD1 (6 bases). The germline V gene encodes CDR1 MGHRA and CDR2 YSYEKL. The CDR3 loop spans 18 amino acids. Trimming removed 1 base at V and 4 bases at J, with 23 bases between.

V and J are TRBV7-8 and TRBJ2-5, with D unresolved. V was shortened by 0 bases and J by 4 bases, with 15 bases between the two germline ends. CDR3 size: 16 residues. Germline V gene data show CDR1 as SGHVS and CDR2 as FQNEAQ. DNA for the CDR3: TGTGCCAGCAGCTTAGCGCGCAGAGCGCAAACAGAGACCCAGTACTTC. It yields the protein CASSLARRAQTETQYF.

The chain recombines TRBV27 with TRBJ2-1; no reliable D call. The CDR3 spans 14 residues. Germline CDR1 reads MNHEY; CDR2 reads SMNVEV (reference sequence). V was shortened by 3 bases and J by 6 bases, with 12 bases between the two germline ends. The DNA for the CDR3 is TGTGCCAGCAGTTTTAGCCCTAGTCCCAATGAGCAGTTCTTC. Its protein product is CASSFSPSPNEQFF.

V is TRBV7-6 and J is TRBJ2-7, with D perhaps TRBD2 (6 bases). Per the germline V gene, CDR1 is SGHVS and CDR2 is FNYEAQ. The length of the CDR3 is 13 residues. Trimming took off 4 bases at V and 7 bases at J, with 14 bases between the two ends. CDR3 in DNA: TGTGCCAGCAGCTCCCTGGGAGGTTGGGAGCAGTACTTC. It encodes CASSSLGGWEQYF.

The V call is TRBV11-3, the J call TRBJ2-1; TRBD1 might be the D (5 bases). The germline CDR1 and CDR2 sequences are SGHNT and YENEEA. The CDR3 extends over 12 amino acids. V was trimmed by 3 bases and J by 5 bases, leaving 5 bases between them. CDR3 bases: TGTGCCAGCAGCTTGGGGCACAATGAGCAGTTCTTC. Amino acids: CASSLGHNEQFF.

The J gene is TRBJ2-3, the V gene TRBV5-1, with D perhaps matching TRBD1 (5 bases). Trimming took 6 bases from V and 4 from J, leaving 15 bases between them. CDR1 is SGHRS, CDR2 YFSETQ, per germline. This CDR3 has 14 amino acids. The CDR3 reads CASNTGRAPDTQYF. CDR3 DNA sequence: TGCGCCAGCAATACCGGCAGGGCCCCAGATACGCAGTATTTT.

V is TRBV6-6 and J is TRBJ2-5; 9 bases match TRBD1. Germline V gene lookup returns CDR1 MNHNY and CDR2 SVGAGI (reference sequence). The trim removed 2 bases at V and 2 bases at J, leaving 3 bases unmatched. The CDR3 covers 15 residues. The DNA of the CDR3 is TGTGCCAGCAGTTACGGGACAGGGCCTCAAGAGACCCAGTACTTC. As protein: CASSYGTGPQETQYF.

The rearrangement joins TRBV9 to TRBJ1-3, with 7 bases that match TRBD1. The germline V gene has CDR1 SGDLS and CDR2 YYNGEE. This CDR3 is 16 amino acids long. With 0 bases clipped from V and 4 bases from J, the junction kept 7 bases outside the gene matches. The chain's CDR3 is CASSVDGWDSGNTIYF. In nucleotides, the CDR3 is TGTGCCAGCAGCGTAGACGGATGGGACAGCGGAAACACCATATATTTT.

This chain links TRBV19 with TRBJ1-1; D may be TRBD1 (6 bases). Germline values: CDR1 LNHDA, CDR2 SQIVND (reference sequence). Trimming pared 4 bases from V and 1 base from J, leaving 16 bases between. The CDR3 runs to 16 residues. Here the CDR3 DNA reads TGTGCCAGTAGTAGTTTGGGTCGGGGGGCGAACACTGAAGCTTTCTTT. Translated: CASSSLGRGANTEAFF.

The chain recombines TRBV6-6 with TRBJ2-2, with a weak D call TRBD2 (5 bases). CDR3 length: 14 amino acids. CDR1 is MNHNY and CDR2 is SVGAGI in the germline V gene (reference sequence). Deletions cut 7 bases from V and 0 bases from J, with 9 bases between. The CDR3 sequence: CASTPGSNTGELFF. The CDR3, as DNA: TGTGCCAGCACACCGGGGTCGAACACCGGGGAGCTGTTTTTT.

This clone appeared a single time. The chain joins TRBV18 to TRBJ2-3; weak D call: TRBD1 (6 bases). This CDR3 is 15 amino acids long. Looked up from germline, CDR1 is KGHSH and CDR2 is LQKENI. Trimming pared 3 bases from V and 0 bases from J, leaving 10 bases between. Written as DNA, the CDR3 is TGTGCCAGCTCACCTGGGACACTCAGCACAGATACGCAGTATTTT. It yields the protein CASSPGTLSTDTQYF.

This sequence joins TRBV7-8 and TRBJ2-7; tentatively, D is TRBD1 (5 bases). The V gene's germline CDR1 is SGHVS and CDR2 FQNEAQ. The CDR3 covers 15 residues. V lost 5 bases and J lost 0, with 14 bases in between. The CDR3 reads CASSTGHTSSYEQYF. The CDR3 DNA reads TGTGCCAGCAGCACTGGACACACCAGCTCCTACGAGCAGTACTTC.

The sample holds one count of this clone. This chain links TRBV6-5 with TRBJ1-2, with 7 bases that match TRBD1. Germline V gene lookup returns CDR1 MNHEY and CDR2 SVGAGI. This CDR3 is built from 14 residues. V lost 6 bases and J lost 1; bases outside the gene matches: 5. CDR3 coding DNA: TGTGCCAGCAGCAGACAGGGCTTTAACTATGGCTACACCTTC. Protein sequence: CASSRQGFNYGYTF.

V usage is TRBV18 and J usage is TRBJ1-5; no clear D gene. The V and J ends lost 3 bases and 1 base respectively, with 7 bases between them. The germline gives CDR1 KGHSH, CDR2 LQKENI. The CDR3 totals 14 residues. CDR3 sequence reads: CASSPSQSNQPQHF. The CDR3 DNA follows: TGTGCCAGCTCACCTTCACAGAGCAATCAGCCCCAGCATTTT.

Remarks on this clone: One end of the junction varies from germline; a read error may be responsible. The chain is built from TRBV2 and TRBJ2-7; 8 bases are a match to TRBD2. This CDR3 contains 12 residues. Germline lookup yields CDR1 SNHLY and CDR2 FYNNEI. This CDR3 reads CASSPEREYLDF. The DNA for the CDR3 is TGTGCCAGCAGCCCCGAGCGGGAGTACCTGGACTTC.

The rearrangement links TRBV11-2 to TRBJ2-3; the D gene is possibly TRBD2 (5 bases). V was trimmed by 8 bases and J by 1 base, leaving 22 bases between them. Germline V gene data show CDR1 as SGHAT and CDR2 as FQNNGV. The CDR3 is 17 residues long. The CDR3 here is CASGPLPDYNRTDTQYF. The CDR3 nucleotides read TGTGCCAGCGGCCCCCTTCCAGACTACAACCGCACAGATACGCAGTATTTT.

This clone occurred a few times. This same CDR3 is encoded by further DNA sequences in the sample. The chain recombines TRBV7-2 with TRBJ2-5; D is possibly TRBD1 (6 bases). The CDR3 consists of 14 residues. The germline CDR1 and CDR2 sequences are SGHTA and FQGNSA. The ends were cut back, 0 bases at V and 5 bases at J, with 10 bases in the middle. The CDR3 sequence: CASSLAGAGETQYF. The CDR3 DNA follows: TGTGCCAGCAGCTTAGCGGGGGCCGGGGAGACCCAGTACTTC.

V usage is TRBV5-6 and J usage is TRBJ1-6; D is uncertain. The CDR3 is 15 amino acids. V lost 0 bases and J lost 7, with 11 bases in between. The V gene's germline CDR1 is SGHDT and CDR2 YYEEEE. CDR3 in amino acids: CASSLGLLQNSPLHF. The CDR3 bases are TGTGCCAGCAGCTTGGGGTTACTCCAAAATTCACCCCTCCACTTT. The whole variable domain, filled in from reference TRBV5-6 and TRBJ1-6, reads DAGVTQSPTHLIKTRGQQVTLRCSPKSGHDTVSWYQQALGQGPQFIFQYYEEEERQRGNFPDRFSGHQFPNYSSELNVNALLLGDSALYLCASSLGLLQNSPLHFGNGTRLTVT.

The chain is built from TRBV7-9 and TRBJ2-5, with 10 bases lining up with TRBD2. The CDR3 consists of 15 residues. The germline CDR1 and CDR2 sequences are SEHNR and FQNEAQ (reference sequence). With 7 bases clipped from V and 5 bases from J, the junction kept 10 bases outside the gene matches. The chain's CDR3 is CASIRWSGGVETQYF. In nucleotides, the CDR3 is TGTGCCAGCATACGGTGGAGCGGGGGGGTGGAGACCCAGTACTTC.

The CDR3 DNA sequence: TGTGCCAGTAGTATATACAGACAGCCCCAGCATTTT. The encoded protein is CASSIYRQPQHF. The gene calls are TRBV19 and TRBJ1-5; D unclear. Trimming removed 2 bases from V and 7 bases from J, with 6 bases in between. Germline CDR1 LNHDA, CDR2 SQIVND (reference sequence). The CDR3 contains 12 residues. Full variable domain (missing parts from reference TRBV19 and TRBJ1-5): DGGITQSPKYLFRKEGQNVTLSCEQNLNHDAMYWYRQDPGQGLRLIYYSQIVNDFQKGDIAEGYSVSREKKESFPLTVTSAQKNPTAFYLCASSIYRQPQHFGDGTRLSIL.

The chain joins TRBV2 to TRBJ2-4; TRBD2 matches 8 bases. Germline V gene lookup returns CDR1 SNHLY and CDR2 FYNNEI. This CDR3 is built from 12 residues. The J segment lost 9 bases and the V segment lost 4 bases, leaving 2 bases of the junction unmatched. The CDR3 DNA follows: TGTGCCAGCAGTGGTACTAGCGGCATTCAGTACTTC. Its protein is CASSGTSGIQYF.

The chain is built from TRBV2 and TRBJ2-7; the match to TRBD1 covers 7 bases. Germline V gives CDR1 SNHLY, CDR2 FYNNEI. The CDR3 is 15 amino acids. With V trimmed by 4 bases and J by 4 bases, 10 bases remained unmatched. The CDR3 region is CASSATGTAAYEQYF. The CDR3 DNA is TGTGCCAGCAGTGCAACCGGGACAGCTGCATACGAGCAGTACTTC.